This T cell receptor beta chain was retrieved from a study of blood T cells in healthy people across ages. General study findings and limits: TCR beta diversity per million T cells fell roughly linearly with age. CMV status of donors was unknown, possibly confounding expanded clonotype changes.

Isolation per sample recovered at least 7 million PBMCs. A word on this clonotype: Its matching antigen is unknown.

A sample-barcoded 5' primer and a J-beta primer mix were used in a second PCR of roughly 6 to 12 cycles. A template-switch adaptor containing 12 random nucleotides labeled each cDNA molecule. TCRdb re-derived calls from the 5' RACE reads in MiXCR, one entry per CDR3 protein. The sample lists roughly 730,000 distinct CDR3 sequences, around three fifths occurring once. Trimming shortened V by 5 bases and J by 9 bases, and 23 bases separated the two germline ends. The CDR3 contains 14 residues. CDR1 and CDR2 (germline): DFQATT, SNEGSKA (reference sequence). The sequenced sample consisted of blood. The clonotype comes from a man aged 40-49 years in good health. The V and J genes are TRBV20-1 and TRBJ2-7; D unclear. CDR3 DNA sequence: TGCAGTGCTCAGAAACTCGATTACGAAACTGGGCAGTACTTC. It is translated as CSAQKLDYETGQYF.